This T cell receptor beta chain comes out of a study of CD8 T cells in ankylosing spondylitis. Study observations and caveats: Disease-linked clones were found to be CD8+ and relatively rare in peripheral blood. Seemingly distinctive of ankylosing spondylitis blood was a TCR beta motif formed by eight highly homologous variants. Clones linked to disease were reported to show significant enrichment in matched ankylosing spondylitis synovial fluid. Past studies reported some motif variants in reactive arthritis synovial fluid and blood.

This clonotype was seen repeatedly, ten times or more. Its antigen remains unknown. The CDR3 sequence is 17 residues long. 5'-RACE, quantitative and with molecular barcodes, yielded the TCR beta libraries. In TCRdb, the 5' RACE reads were re-called with MiXCR into one record per CDR3 protein. The table records around 450,000 distinct CDR3 sequences, 25% to 30% of them present only once. The V and J genes are TRBV21-1 and TRBJ2-1; TRBD1 is the table's D call, not checked against the DNA. TRBV21-1 corresponds to a pseudogene. The TCR sequence derives from a male donor with ankylosing spondylitis. Source material: blood, either unsorted or a sorted T cell fraction (not recorded which). The CDR3 bases are TGTGCCAGCAGCAAAGCAGGCGGGGACAGGACCTACAATGAGCAGTTCTTC. The encoded protein is CASSKAGGDRTYNEQFF.